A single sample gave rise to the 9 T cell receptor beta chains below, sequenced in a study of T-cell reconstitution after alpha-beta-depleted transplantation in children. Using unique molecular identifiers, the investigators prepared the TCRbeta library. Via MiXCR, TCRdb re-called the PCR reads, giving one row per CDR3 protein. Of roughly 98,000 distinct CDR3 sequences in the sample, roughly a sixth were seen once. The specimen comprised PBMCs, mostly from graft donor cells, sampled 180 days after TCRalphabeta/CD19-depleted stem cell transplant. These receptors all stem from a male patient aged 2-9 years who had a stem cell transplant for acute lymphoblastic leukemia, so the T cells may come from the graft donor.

CDR3 DNA sequence: TGTGCCAGCAGCCTGCATGAAGAGACCCGGGAGAGCTACGAGCAGTACTTC. Its translation is CASSLHEETRESYEQYF. This sequence joins TRBV3-1 and TRBJ2-7; D is perhaps TRBD2 (6 bases). Germline-derived CDR1 and CDR2 are LGHDT and YNNKEL (reference sequence). Trimming took off 4 bases at V and 3 bases at J, with 22 bases between the two ends. This CDR3 region has 17 residues.

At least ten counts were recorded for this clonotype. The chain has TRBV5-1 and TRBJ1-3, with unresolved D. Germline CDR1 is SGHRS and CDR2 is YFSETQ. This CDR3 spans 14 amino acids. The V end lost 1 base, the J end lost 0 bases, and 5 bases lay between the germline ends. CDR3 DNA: TGCGCCAGCAGCTTGTTGAGCTCTGGAAACACCATATATTTT. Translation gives CASSLLSSGNTIYF. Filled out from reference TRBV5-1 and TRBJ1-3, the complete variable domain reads KAGVTQTPRYLIKTRGQQVTLSCSPISGHRSVSWYQQTPGQGLQFLFEYFSETQRNKGNFPGRFSGRQFSNSRSEMNVSTLELGDSALYLCASSLLSSGNTIYFGEGSWLTVV.

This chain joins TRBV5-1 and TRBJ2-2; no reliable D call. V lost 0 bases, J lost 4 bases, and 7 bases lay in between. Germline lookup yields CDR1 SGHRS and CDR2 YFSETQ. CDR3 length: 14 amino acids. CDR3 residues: CASSLGASTGELFF. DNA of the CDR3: TGCGCCAGCAGCTTGGGTGCGAGCACCGGGGAGCTGTTTTTT.

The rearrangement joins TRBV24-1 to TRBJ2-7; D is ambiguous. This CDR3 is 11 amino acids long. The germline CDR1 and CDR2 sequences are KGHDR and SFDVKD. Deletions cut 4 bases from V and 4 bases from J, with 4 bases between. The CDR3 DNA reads TGTGCCACCAGTGACCGATACGAGCAGTACTTC. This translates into CATSDRYEQYF.

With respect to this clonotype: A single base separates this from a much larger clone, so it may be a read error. CDR3 in amino acids: CCAEGGTSGKNTNEQFF. The CDR3 DNA reads as TGCTGTGCGGAAGGGGGGACTAGCGGGAAGAATACCAATGAGCAGTTCTTC. J is TRBJ2-1 and V is TRBV20-1; 13 nucleotides line up with TRBD2. The V gene's germline CDR1 is DFQATT and CDR2 SNEGSKA (reference sequence). This CDR3 comprises 17 residues.

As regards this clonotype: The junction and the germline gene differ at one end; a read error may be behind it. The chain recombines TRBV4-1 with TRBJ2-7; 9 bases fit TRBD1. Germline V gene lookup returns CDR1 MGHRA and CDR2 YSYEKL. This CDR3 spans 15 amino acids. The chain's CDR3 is CASSQGTGYIYEPYF. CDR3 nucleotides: TGCGCCAGCAGCCAGGGGACAGGGTATATCTACGAGCCGTACTTC.

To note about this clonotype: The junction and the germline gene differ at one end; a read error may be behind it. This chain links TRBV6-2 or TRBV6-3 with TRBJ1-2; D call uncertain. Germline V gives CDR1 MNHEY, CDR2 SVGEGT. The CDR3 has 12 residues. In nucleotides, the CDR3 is TGTGCCAGCAGAAGGGAAGATTATGGCGACACCTTC. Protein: CASRREDYGDTF.

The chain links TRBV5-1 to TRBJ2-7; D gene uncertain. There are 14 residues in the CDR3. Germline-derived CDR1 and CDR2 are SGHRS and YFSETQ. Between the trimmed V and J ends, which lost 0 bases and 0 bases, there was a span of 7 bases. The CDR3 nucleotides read TGCGCCAGCAGCTTGGGGGCGGCCTCCTACGAGCAGTACTTC. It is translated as CASSLGAASYEQYF. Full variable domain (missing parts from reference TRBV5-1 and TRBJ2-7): KAGVTQTPRYLIKTRGQQVTLSCSPISGHRSVSWYQQTPGQGLQFLFEYFSETQRNKGNFPGRFSGRQFSNSRSEMNVSTLELGDSALYLCASSLGAASYEQYFGPGTRLTVT.

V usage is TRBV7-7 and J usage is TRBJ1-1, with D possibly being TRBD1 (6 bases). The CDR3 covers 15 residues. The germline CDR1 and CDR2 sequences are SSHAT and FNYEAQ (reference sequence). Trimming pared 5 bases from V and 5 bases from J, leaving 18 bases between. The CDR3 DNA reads TGTGCCAGCAGCCTTTATGGGGGCCCGGGGACTGAAGCTTTCTTT. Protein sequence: CASSLYGGPGTEAFF.